Below, 4 T cell receptor beta chains from the same sample are listed, as sequenced in a study of spatial heterogeneity in lung cancer. TCRdb analysed the 5' RACE reads with MiXCR anew, one entry per CDR3 protein. The sample has around 89,000 distinct CDR3 sequences, roughly 12% seen once. Documented time point: sample taken at primary tumor resection. The sequenced sample was PBMCs, obtained at surgery. Receptors were obtained from a male donor with early-stage non-small cell lung cancer.

This clonotype has more than one count but fewer than ten. The J gene is TRBJ2-1, the V gene TRBV28, with a weak D call TRBD2 (5 bases). Trimming shortened V by 1 base and J by 6 bases, and 7 bases separated the two germline ends. Per the germline V gene, CDR1 is MDHEN and CDR2 is SYDVKM. The CDR3 is made up of 13 amino acids. The CDR3 bases are TGTGCCAGCAGTTTATCGGGATTCAATGAGCAGTTCTTC. As protein: CASSLSGFNEQFF.

This clonotype appeared many times. This chain connects TRBV9 to TRBJ2-7; tentative D call: TRBD1 (6 bases). Germline CDR1 reads SGDLS; CDR2 reads YYNGEE. V was clipped by 6 bases and J by 7 bases, with 17 bases between them. This CDR3 contains 13 residues. The CDR3 region has the DNA TGTGCCAGCAATCAGGTACAGGGAAAAGAGCAGTACTTC. Translation gives CASNQVQGKEQYF.

This clonotype was counted once. The rearrangement links TRBV20-1 to TRBJ2-1; no reliable D call. CDR1 and CDR2 (germline): DFQATT, SNEGSKA (reference sequence). Trimming stripped 8 bases from V and 3 bases from J, with 11 bases between. The CDR3 consists of 12 residues. The CDR3 region is CSIRSDYNEQFF. In DNA, the CDR3 is TGCAGTATCAGGTCCGACTACAATGAGCAGTTCTTC.

The chain joins TRBV20-1 to TRBJ2-7; no firm D call. This CDR3 is built from 11 residues. Looked up from germline, CDR1 is DFQATT and CDR2 is SNEGSKA (reference sequence). Trimming pared 2 bases from V and 1 base from J, leaving 3 bases between. The CDR3 nucleotides read TGCAGTGCTAGACAGTCCTACGAGCAGTACTTC. It is translated as CSARQSYEQYF.